The clone carrying this TCR beta chain was seen once. Specified treatment: oral pan-JAK inhibitor, 5-10 mg twice daily. This sample was taken from a study of CD8+ T cells in alopecia areata. Germline V CDR1 and CDR2: SGHNT, YENEEA. Trimming took off 1 base at V and 0 bases at J, with 20 bases between the two ends. This CDR3 has 19 residues. Sequencing used cDNA as its template, made by extracting RNA and reverse transcribing it. Repertoires were generated with immunoSEQ multiplex PCR, while TCRdb's copy carries only in-frame clones and drops some. The sample comprises approximately 180,000 clones, under 80% of which are singletons, and 1.3% rests with the top ten.

This chain connects TRBV11-3 to TRBJ2-3; possibly TRBD1 for D (5 bases). The receptor was isolated from a human donor with alopecia areata. Sequenced here: CD4+ T cells sorted from blood, sampled at week 49, from a patient treated with tofacitinib. CDR3 region: CASSLGYRPNQLSTDTQYF. Here the CDR3 DNA reads TGTGCCAGCAGCTTAGGATACAGGCCTAACCAACTCAGCACAGATACGCAGTATTTT.